A single sample gave rise to the 21 T cell receptor beta chains below, sequenced in a study of PD-1 blockade in classical Hodgkin lymphoma. This table comes from immunoSEQ multiplex PCR, and its TCRdb copy is limited to in-frame clones, with some not included. Of 25,000 to 30,000 clones in the sample, around three quarters were seen once. After autologous stem cell transplantation all patients relapsed, and prior brentuximab vedotin exposure differed between cohorts. By magnetic negative selection, CD4+ T cells were purified from thawed PBMCs. The sequenced sample was CD4+ T cells from blood, obtained at baseline. These receptors all stem from a human donor with classical Hodgkin lymphoma.

This chain joins TRBV9 and TRBJ2-7, with D unclear. This CDR3 has 15 amino acids. Trimming took off 2 bases at V and 0 bases at J, with 12 bases between the two ends. Per the germline V gene, CDR1 is SGDLS and CDR2 is YYNGEE. The CDR3 spells CASSVLADSSYEQYF. CDR3 DNA sequence: TGTGCCAGCAGCGTCCTGGCGGATAGCTCCTACGAGCAGTACTTC. The full variable domain, with the rest looked up from reference TRBV9 and TRBJ2-7, is DSGVTQTPKHLITATGQRVTLRCSPRSGDLSVYWYQQSLDQGLQFLIQYYNGEERAKGNILERFSAQQFPDLHSELNLSSLELGDSALYFCASSVLADSSYEQYFGPGTRLTVT.

The chain carries TRBV25-1 and TRBJ1-2, with no clear D. Germline loops: CDR1 MGHDK, CDR2 SYGVNS. Trimming shortened V by 3 bases and J by 5 bases, and 10 bases separated the two germline ends. The CDR3 length is 13 residues. This CDR3 reads CASSDVRGYGYTF. The CDR3 DNA follows: TGTGCCAGCAGTGACGTCCGAGGGTATGGCTACACCTTC.

The rearrangement links TRBV19 to TRBJ1-6; D uncertain. The CDR3 spans 15 residues. Per germline, CDR1 LNHDA and CDR2 SQIVND (reference sequence). V was shortened by 3 bases and J by 5 bases, with 11 bases between the two germline ends. The CDR3 loop is CASSISVGDNSPLHF. Here the CDR3 DNA reads TGTGCCAGTAGTATTTCCGTGGGTGATAATTCACCCCTCCACTTT.

Only a few counts were recorded for this clone. This chain connects TRBV6-6 to TRBJ1-3, with D unresolved. CDR3 length: 11 residues. The germline CDR1 and CDR2 sequences are MNHNY and SVGAGI (reference sequence). The V end lost 7 bases, the J end lost 4 bases, and 5 bases lay between the germline ends. The chain's CDR3 is CASMTGNTIYF. The CDR3 nucleotides read TGTGCCAGCATGACCGGAAACACCATATATTTT.

The J gene is TRBJ2-1, the V gene TRBV9; D is undetermined. Germline V gene data show CDR1 as SGDLS and CDR2 as YYNGEE. The V end was cut by 3 bases, the J end by 4 bases, with 14 bases between. The CDR3 totals 15 residues. CDR3 region: CASSGPGSSYNEQFF. The CDR3 bases are TGTGCCAGCAGCGGCCCCGGGTCCTCGTACAATGAGCAGTTCTTC.

V gene TRBV11-3 combines with J gene TRBJ2-5; D may be TRBD2 (6 bases). CDR1 is SGHNT, CDR2 YENEEA, per germline. This CDR3 is built from 15 residues. V lost 1 base and J lost 5, with 14 bases in between. CDR3 protein: CASSLGTTPGETQYF. CDR3 coding DNA: TGTGCCAGCAGCTTAGGGACTACCCCTGGGGAGACCCAGTACTTC.

V usage is TRBV11-2 and J usage is TRBJ2-7; TRBD1 matches at 8 bases. The CDR3 extends over 16 amino acids. The ends lost 4 bases at V and 0 bases at J; junction bases unmatched: 8. Per the germline V gene, CDR1 is SGHAT and CDR2 is FQNNGV. CDR3 nucleotides: TGTGCCAGCAGCTCGCCCCGACAGGGGAGCTCCTACGAGCAGTACTTC. Translating it yields CASSSPRQGSSYEQYF.

The CDR3, as DNA: TGTGCCAGCAGTAGAGCTATAGCGGGGGGCCGAGATACGCAGTATTTT. Translation: CASSRAIAGGRDTQYF. V and J are TRBV5-4 and TRBJ2-3, with 10 positions matching TRBD2. The CDR3 spans 16 residues. Germline trimming cut 5 bases from V and 5 bases from J; bases unmatched to any gene: 11. From germline, CDR1 is SGHNT and CDR2 YYREEE (reference sequence).

This chain links TRBV11-3 with TRBJ2-3; no definite D call. The CDR3 runs to 15 residues. Between the trimmed V and J ends, which lost 1 base and 0 bases, there was a span of 8 bases. Germline loops: CDR1 SGHNT, CDR2 YENEEA. CDR3 sequence: CASSLGAASTDTQYF. The CDR3 region has the DNA TGTGCCAGCAGCTTAGGTGCAGCCAGCACAGATACGCAGTATTTT.

The chain combines TRBV7-2 with TRBJ1-5, with no clear D. The CDR3 length is 13 residues. V lost 5 bases and J 5 bases, leaving 10 bases between the germline ends. Germline CDR1 and CDR2: SGHTA and FQGNSA. This CDR3 is CASSTSGDQPQHF. The CDR3 nucleotides are TGTGCCAGCAGCACTAGTGGTGATCAGCCCCAGCATTTT. The variable domain in full, completed from reference TRBV7-2 and TRBJ1-5, reads GAGVSQSPSNKVTEKGKDVELRCDPISGHTALYWYRQSLGQGLEFLIYFQGNSAPDKSGLPSDRFSAERTGGSVSTLTIQRTQQEDSAVYLCASSTSGDQPQHFGDGTRLSIL.

V gene TRBV14 combines with J gene TRBJ2-7, with TRBD1 identical over 7 bases. This CDR3 comprises 19 residues. The germline V gene has CDR1 SGHDN and CDR2 FVKESK. V trimming: 0 bases; J trimming: 2 bases; junction bases outside the gene matches: 16. The DNA of the CDR3 is TGTGCCAGCAGCCAAGATCTCTGGCCGTGGACAGGCCTCACCTACGAGCAGTACTTC. Its protein product is CASSQDLWPWTGLTYEQYF.

The rearrangement uses TRBV5-1 and TRBJ2-7, with 7 bases that match TRBD1. The trim removed 3 bases at V and 5 bases at J, leaving 14 bases unmatched. Germline V lookup: CDR1 SGHRS, CDR2 YFSETQ. There are 16 residues in the CDR3. CDR3 bases: TGCGCCAGCAGCTCGTTACAGGGGCCCCAATTTGACGAGCAGTACTTC. Its protein product is CASSSLQGPQFDEQYF.

The J gene is TRBJ2-2, the V gene TRBV2, with D possibly TRBD1 on 6 matching bases. The CDR3 spans 14 residues. CDR1 is SNHLY, CDR2 FYNNEI, per germline. The germline V and J ends were trimmed by 7 bases and 6 bases, with 15 bases remaining between them. The CDR3 DNA reads as TGTGCCAGCAAGGGCAGGGGACCCGCCGGGGAGCTGTTTTTT. It translates to CASKGRGPAGELFF.

The chain employs TRBV19 and TRBJ2-5, with no clear D. Trimming cost V 5 bases and J 7 bases, with 14 bases left between them. The germline V gene has CDR1 LNHDA and CDR2 SQIVND (reference sequence). The CDR3 runs to 13 residues. Written as DNA, the CDR3 is TGTGCCAGTAGTCGGGCCAGCTCGGGGACCCAGTACTTC. It codes for CASSRASSGTQYF.

This chain joins TRBV30 and TRBJ1-2; a possible D gene is TRBD1 (6 bases). This CDR3 contains 14 residues. The V gene lost 1 base and the J gene lost 4 bases, with 13 bases spanning the gap. The V gene's germline CDR1 is GTSNPN and CDR2 SVGIG (reference sequence). The CDR3 region has the DNA TGTGCCTGGAGTGCATATCGAGGGGGCTATGGCTACACCTTC. Translating gives CAWSAYRGGYGYTF.

This clone has just a few counts. This rearrangement joins TRBV30 to TRBJ1-2, with TRBD1 matching 7 bases. CDR3 length: 11 amino acids. V lost 4 bases, J lost 8 bases, and 4 bases stayed unmatched. The germline V gene encodes CDR1 GTSNPN and CDR2 SVGIG (reference sequence). CDR3 region: CAWKGTDGYTF. The DNA for the CDR3 is TGTGCCTGGAAAGGGACAGACGGCTACACCTTC.

The chain joins TRBV19 to TRBJ1-2; D may be TRBD1 (5 bases). Trimming stripped 4 bases from V and 2 bases from J, with 8 bases between. Germline V gene lookup returns CDR1 LNHDA and CDR2 SQIVND (reference sequence). The CDR3 has 13 residues. CDR3 DNA sequence: TGTGCCAGTAGTACCCGGACAAACTATGGCTACACCTTC. Translating gives CASSTRTNYGYTF.

The J gene is TRBJ2-3, the V gene TRBV19; 8 nucleotides match TRBD2. CDR3 length: 15 residues. V lost 7 bases to trimming and J lost 1 base; unmatched junction nucleotides: 7. Germline V gene sequence: CDR1 LNHDA, CDR2 SQIVND (reference sequence). The CDR3 loop is CASTRRGGGTDTQYF. CDR3 DNA sequence: TGTGCCAGTACCAGACGGGGGGGCGGCACAGATACGCAGTATTTT. The whole variable domain, filled in from reference TRBV19 and TRBJ2-3, reads DGGITQSPKYLFRKEGQNVTLSCEQNLNHDAMYWYRQDPGQGLRLIYYSQIVNDFQKGDIAEGYSVSREKKESFPLTVTSAQKNPTAFYLCASTRRGGGTDTQYFGPGTRLTVL.

This clone was seen a handful of times. J is TRBJ2-5 and V is TRBV2; D perhaps matches TRBD1 (8 bases). Trimming shortened V by 5 bases and J by 4 bases, and 14 bases separated the two germline ends. The CDR3 runs 14 residues. CDR1 SNHLY and CDR2 FYNNEI come from the germline V gene. CDR3 sequence (DNA): TGTGCCAGCAGTCCACAGGGGGGGAGAGAGACCCAGTACTTC. Encoded protein: CASSPQGGRETQYF.

This clone was seen only a few times. V and J are TRBV7-9 and TRBJ1-5; D might be TRBD1 (5 bases). This CDR3 is 15 amino acids long. The germline V gene has CDR1 SEHNR and CDR2 FQNEAQ (reference sequence). V gave up 5 bases and J gave up 4 bases, with 15 bases separating them. The CDR3 nucleotides read TGTGCCAGCAGCCCTGGTGGGGGGGGAAATCAGCCCCAGCATTTT. Its translation is CASSPGGGGNQPQHF.

The chain employs TRBV19 and TRBJ1-1; a weak D match, TRBD1 (5 bases). The CDR3 spans 14 residues. Germline CDR1 LNHDA, CDR2 SQIVND (reference sequence). V shed 3 bases and J shed 4 bases, with 12 bases lying between them. Here the CDR3 DNA reads TGTGCCAGTAGTATCGCCAGGGCGAGCACTGAAGCTTTCTTT. Encoded protein: CASSIARASTEAFF.